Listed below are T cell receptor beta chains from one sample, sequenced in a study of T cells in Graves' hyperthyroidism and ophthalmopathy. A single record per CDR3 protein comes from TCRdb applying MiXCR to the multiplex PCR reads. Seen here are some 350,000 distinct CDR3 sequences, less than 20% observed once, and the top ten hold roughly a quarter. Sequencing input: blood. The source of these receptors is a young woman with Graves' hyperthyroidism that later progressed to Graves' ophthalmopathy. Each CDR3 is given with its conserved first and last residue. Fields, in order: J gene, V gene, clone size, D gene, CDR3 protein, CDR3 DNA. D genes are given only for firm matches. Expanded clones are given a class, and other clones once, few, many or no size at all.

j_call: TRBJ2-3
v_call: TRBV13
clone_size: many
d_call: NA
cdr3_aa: CASSLGRKGRTQYF
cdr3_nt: TGTGCCAGCAGCTTAGGCCGAAAAGGGCGTACGCAGTATTTT

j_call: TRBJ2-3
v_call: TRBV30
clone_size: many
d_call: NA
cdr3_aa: CAWSVGGNTDTQYF
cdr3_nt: TGTGCCTGGAGTGTCGGAGGAAACACAGATACGCAGTATTTT

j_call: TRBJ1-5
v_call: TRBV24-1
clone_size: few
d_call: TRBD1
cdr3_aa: CATSDLPDRENQPQHF
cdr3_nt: TGTGCCACCAGTGATTTGCCTGACAGGGAAAATCAGCCCCAGCATTTT

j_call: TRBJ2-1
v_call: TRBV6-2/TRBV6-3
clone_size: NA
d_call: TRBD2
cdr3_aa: CASSQYFSGRIDNEQFF
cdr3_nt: TGTGCCAGCAGTCAATACTTTAGCGGGAGAATCGACAATGAGCAGTTCTTC

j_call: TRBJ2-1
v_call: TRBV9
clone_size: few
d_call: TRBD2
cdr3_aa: CASSVEASGRDEQFF
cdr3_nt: TGTGCCAGCAGCGTAGAGGCTAGCGGGAGGGATGAGCAGTTCTTC

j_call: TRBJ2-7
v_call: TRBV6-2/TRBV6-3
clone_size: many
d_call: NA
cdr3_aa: CATAMGGISYEQYF
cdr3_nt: TGTGCCACAGCCATGGGAGGCATCTCCTACGAGCAGTACTTC

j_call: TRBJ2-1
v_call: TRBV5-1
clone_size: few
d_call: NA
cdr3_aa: CASSAVRINEQFF
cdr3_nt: TGCGCCAGCAGCGCCGTAAGAATCAATGAGCAGTTCTTC

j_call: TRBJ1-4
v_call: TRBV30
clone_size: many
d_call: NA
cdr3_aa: CAWSVRATNEKLFF
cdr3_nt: TGTGCCTGGAGTGTGCGGGCAACTAATGAAAAACTGTTTTTT

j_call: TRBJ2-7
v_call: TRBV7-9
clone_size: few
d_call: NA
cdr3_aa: CASSLGAGGREQYF
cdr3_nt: TGTGCCAGCAGCTTAGGGGCAGGGGGGCGGGAGCAGTACTTC

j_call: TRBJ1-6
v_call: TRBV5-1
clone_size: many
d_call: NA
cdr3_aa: CASSLDTGLNSPLHF
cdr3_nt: TGCGCCAGCAGCTTAGACACGGGTTTGAATTCACCCCTCCACTTT